One and the same sample provided the 27 T cell receptor beta chains below, sequenced in a study of T cells after yellow fever vaccination (dated by TCRdb to about 2019). Read against the paper, the sample's treatment or condition label means: live attenuated yellow fever vaccine strain. Library construction relied on 5' RACE. Sequencing was carried out with an Illumina NovaSeq 6000. The raw public data were reprocessed by TCRdb itself: fastp quality trimming at Q25, MiXCR clonotype calling, in-frame beta chains only. Rows merge per CDR3 protein into single entries with the most common DNA and genes. The sample data list some 200,000 distinct CDR3 sequences, and approximately 3% of these were observed just once. Of the sample, approximately 3% is held by the ten largest clones. The sample consisted of CD4+ T cells sorted from PBMCs, taken 10 days after the yellow fever booster vaccination. These receptors originate from a man between 18 and 35 years old who received the YFV17D yellow fever vaccine.

The table lists this clonotype with many counts. The chain employs TRBV7-2 and TRBJ2-1; 9 bases map to TRBD1. The CDR3 is 16 residues long. The V gene end was trimmed by 4 bases and the J gene end by 4 bases; junction bases not matched to a gene: 8. Germline V lookup: CDR1 SGHTA, CDR2 FQGNSA. DNA of the CDR3: TGTGCCAGCAGCTACAAAGGGACAGGGAATTACAATGAGCAGTTCTTC. Protein sequence: CASSYKGTGNYNEQFF.

There are many counts of this clonotype. The rearrangement joins TRBV5-1 to TRBJ2-5, with 7 bases aligning to TRBD2. V shed 4 bases and J 1 base; nucleotides not matched to a gene: 7. The CDR3 loop spans 15 amino acids. Germline lookup yields CDR1 SGHRS and CDR2 YFSETQ. Written as DNA, the CDR3 is TGCGCCAGCAGCGGGAGCGGGGCGCCCCAAGAGACCCAGTACTTC. Amino acid sequence: CASSGSGAPQETQYF.

This clonotype was detected only a few times. The rearrangement joins TRBV5-1 to TRBJ1-1; 7 nucleotides match TRBD1. The CDR3 loop spans 15 amino acids. Germline V gene lookup returns CDR1 SGHRS and CDR2 YFSETQ. With 1 base clipped from V and 0 bases from J, the junction kept 3 bases outside the gene matches. The CDR3 DNA is TGCGCCAGCAGCTTGCTCGGGACAGTGAACACTGAAGCTTTCTTT. It codes for CASSLLGTVNTEAFF.

This clonotype came up many times. The chain has TRBV7-2 and TRBJ2-1; no reliable D call. The germline V gene encodes CDR1 SGHTA and CDR2 FQGNSA. This CDR3 has 11 residues. Trimming removed 7 bases at V and 3 bases at J, with 4 bases between. Here the CDR3 reads CASINYNEQFF. The CDR3 nucleotides read TGTGCCAGCATCAACTACAATGAGCAGTTCTTC. Full variable domain (missing parts from reference TRBV7-2 and TRBJ2-1): GAGVSQSPSNKVTEKGKDVELRCDPISGHTALYWYRQSLGQGLEFLIYFQGNSAPDKSGLPSDRFSAERTGGSVSTLTIQRTQQEDSAVYLCASINYNEQFFGPGTRLTVL.

This clonotype occurred a few times. The rearrangement links TRBV6-2 or TRBV6-3 to TRBJ2-1; 11 nucleotides match TRBD1. CDR1 and CDR2 from the germline V gene are MNHEY and SVGEGT. J lost 8 bases, V lost 8 bases, and 5 bases had no gene match. CDR3 length equals 13 residues. The CDR3 DNA reads TGTGCCAGCTCGGGACAGGGGGTCGATGAGCAGTTCTTC. Amino acids: CASSGQGVDEQFF.

The rearrangement joins TRBV18 to TRBJ1-6, with a weak D call TRBD1 (6 bases). Germline V gene data show CDR1 as KGHSH and CDR2 as LQKENI. The CDR3 runs to 19 residues. The V end was cut by 2 bases, the J end by 2 bases, with 19 bases between. CDR3 residues: CASSPVDTGISPYNSPLHF. CDR3 coding DNA: TGTGCCAGCTCACCAGTCGATACAGGGATCAGCCCCTATAATTCACCCCTCCACTTT.

This clonotype was seen a few times. V usage is TRBV14 and J usage is TRBJ2-1, with TRBD2 matching 9 bases. Germline values: CDR1 SGHDN, CDR2 FVKESK. The CDR3 covers 17 residues. After removal of 2 bases from V and 0 bases from J, the junction contained 5 bases not matched to a gene. The chain's CDR3 is CASSQLLAGSSYNEQFF. In nucleotides, the CDR3 is TGTGCCAGCAGCCAACTTCTAGCGGGGAGCTCCTACAATGAGCAGTTCTTC. The whole variable domain, remainder taken from reference TRBV14 and TRBJ2-1, is EAGVTQFPSHSVIEKGQTVTLRCDPISGHDNLYWYRRVMGKEIKFLLHFVKESKQDESGMPNNRFLAERTGGTYSTLKVQPAELEDSGVYFCASSQLLAGSSYNEQFFGPGTRLTVL.

At least ten counts were recorded for this clonotype. The chain joins TRBV5-5 to TRBJ1-6; D may be TRBD1 (6 bases). This CDR3 has 14 residues. Germline loops: CDR1 SGHKS, CDR2 YYEKEE (reference sequence). V was clipped by 2 bases and J by 8 bases, with 11 bases between them. The CDR3 loop reads CASSLAQGDSPLHF. CDR3 DNA sequence: TGTGCCAGCAGCTTAGCACAGGGTGATTCACCCCTCCACTTT.

This clonotype was recorded many times. This sequence joins TRBV7-9 and TRBJ1-2, with 7 bases that match TRBD1. From germline, CDR1 is SEHNR and CDR2 FQNEAQ (reference sequence). This CDR3 has 14 residues. Losses at the gene ends were 2 bases for V and 3 bases for J; bases not matched to a gene: 3. This CDR3 is CASSLQGDHYGYTF. The CDR3 coding sequence is TGTGCCAGCAGCTTACAGGGGGACCACTATGGCTACACCTTC.

This clonotype was picked up a small number of times. The V call is TRBV11-2, the J call TRBJ2-3; D is uncertain. Looked up from germline, CDR1 is SGHAT and CDR2 is FQNNGV. V shed 5 bases and J shed 0 bases, with 6 bases lying between them. The CDR3 has 13 amino acids. This CDR3 is CASSKTSTDTQYF. The CDR3 DNA reads as TGTGCCAGCAGCAAGACTAGCACAGATACGCAGTATTTT.

This clonotype has a count of ten or more. The chain recombines TRBV20-1 with TRBJ2-2, with TRBD1 matching over 12 bases. The CDR3 loop spans 17 amino acids. After removal of 3 bases from V and 1 base from J, the junction contained 6 bases not matched to a gene. Germline assignment: CDR1 DFQATT and CDR2 SNEGSKA (reference sequence). DNA for the CDR3: TGCAGTGCTAGGGCCGGGACAGGGGGCTGGAACACCGGGGAGCTGTTTTTT. It yields the protein CSARAGTGGWNTGELFF.

This clonotype was seen more than once but under ten times. Just one base apart from a much larger clone, this may be a read error. V gene TRBV7-2 combines with J gene TRBJ1-5; D call uncertain. The V end lost 2 bases, the J end lost 1 base, and 6 bases lay between the germline ends. CDR3 length: 14 amino acids. The germline CDR1 and CDR2 sequences are SGHTA and FQGNSA. Here the CDR3 DNA reads TGTGCCAGCAGCTTAATGGTCAGCAATCAGCCCCAGCATTTT. Its protein product is CASSLMVSNQPQHF.

This clonotype has ten or more counts. J is TRBJ2-5 and V is TRBV12-3 or TRBV12-4; 8 nucleotides line up with TRBD1. The CDR3 consists of 17 residues. After removal of 6 bases from V and 4 bases from J, the junction contained 16 bases not matched to a gene. The CDR3 loop is CASSSGQVGGQGETQYF. The CDR3, as DNA: TGTGCCAGCAGCTCGGGACAGGTCGGCGGGCAGGGAGAGACCCAGTACTTC.

This clonotype was recorded many times. V usage is TRBV7-2 and J usage is TRBJ2-3; 8 positions agree with TRBD2. CDR3 length equals 15 residues. With 5 bases clipped from V and 4 bases from J, the junction kept 8 bases outside the gene matches. The germline V gene has CDR1 SGHTA and CDR2 FQGNSA. CDR3 nucleotides: TGTGCCAGCAGCGTACTCTACGGGGGGGCAGATACGCAGTATTTT. It encodes CASSVLYGGADTQYF. Variable domain in full (rest from reference TRBV7-2 and TRBJ2-3): GAGVSQSPSNKVTEKGKDVELRCDPISGHTALYWYRQSLGQGLEFLIYFQGNSAPDKSGLPSDRFSAERTGGSVSTLTIQRTQQEDSAVYLCASSVLYGGADTQYFGPGTRLTVL.

There are many counts of this clonotype. V gene TRBV7-2 combines with J gene TRBJ2-7; D unclear. In germline, CDR1 is SGHTA, CDR2 FQGNSA. Trimming pared 11 bases from V and 4 bases from J, leaving 18 bases between. The CDR3 loop spans 13 amino acids. CDR3 bases: TGTGCCCACCGGCTCCGGCCCTTTTACGAGCAGTACGTC. It encodes CAHRLRPFYEQYV.

This clonotype was counted many times. The chain links TRBV7-3 to TRBJ2-3; 7 bases are a match to TRBD2. Losses at the gene ends were 4 bases for V and 1 base for J; bases not matched to a gene: 8. The CDR3 covers 16 residues. Germline loops: CDR1 SGHTA, CDR2 FQGTGA. This CDR3 reads CASSSGVAGGTDTQYF. In nucleotides, the CDR3 is TGTGCCAGCAGCTCGGGGGTGGCGGGGGGCACAGATACGCAGTATTTT.

This clonotype was seen only once. Being one base from a much bigger clone, this may be a read error. V usage is TRBV7-9 and J usage is TRBJ2-3, with 7 bases fitting TRBD2. Germline loops: CDR1 SEHNR, CDR2 FQNEAQ (reference sequence). This CDR3 contains 16 residues. Trimming at V came to 5 bases and at J to 0 bases, leaving 8 bases not matched to a gene. CDR3 sequence (DNA): TGTGCCAGCAGCACGCGACCAGCGGGGAGCACAGATACGCAGTATTTT. It translates to CASSTRPAGSTDTQYF.

There are a few counts of this clonotype. The CDR3 nucleotides are TGTGCCAGCAGTGGCCCACTTTTTAGGAATGAAGCTTTCTTT. It yields the protein CASSGPLFRNEAFF. This chain joins TRBV25-1 and TRBJ1-1, with unresolved D. This CDR3 comprises 14 residues. The germline V gene encodes CDR1 MGHDK and CDR2 SYGVNS. V dropped 4 bases and J dropped 7 bases, with 16 bases sitting between them.

This clonotype has at least ten counts. V and J are TRBV7-2 and TRBJ2-7, with a weak D call TRBD1 (6 bases). Trimming left V 4 bases short and J 4 bases short, with 14 bases between. CDR3 size: 14 residues. Germline V gene sequence: CDR1 SGHTA, CDR2 FQGNSA. DNA for the CDR3: TGTGCCAGCAGCTGGACAGATCGGGCTTACGAGCAGTACGTC. Protein: CASSWTDRAYEQYV.

There are many counts of this clonotype. V and J are TRBV20-1 and TRBJ1-2; D is possibly TRBD1 (5 bases). Germline CDR1 DFQATT, CDR2 SNEGSKA (reference sequence). V lost 3 bases, J lost 0 bases, and 8 bases lay in between. This CDR3 is built from 13 residues. The CDR3 here is CSASRESNYGYTF. Written as DNA, the CDR3 is TGCAGTGCTAGCAGGGAATCTAACTATGGCTACACCTTC.

This clonotype came up many times. The gene calls are TRBV18 and TRBJ2-1; D is unclear. CDR3 size: 13 residues. The germline V gene has CDR1 KGHSH and CDR2 LQKENI. Trimming cost V 0 bases and J 8 bases, with 8 bases left between them. The CDR3 spells CASSPPVQDEQFF. In nucleotides, the CDR3 is TGTGCCAGCTCACCACCGGTTCAGGATGAGCAGTTCTTC. Drawing the rest from reference TRBV18 and TRBJ2-1, the complete variable domain is NAGVMQNPRHLVRRRGQEARLRCSPMKGHSHVYWYRQLPEEGLKFMVYLQKENIIDESGMPKERFSAEFPKEGPSILRIQQVVRGDSAAYFCASSPPVQDEQFFGPGTRLTVL.

The chain joins TRBV20-1 to TRBJ1-2; D is unclear. The ends were cut back, 1 base at V and 8 bases at J, with 11 bases in the middle. CDR3 length: 12 amino acids. Germline loops: CDR1 DFQATT, CDR2 SNEGSKA (reference sequence). CDR3 nucleotide sequence: TGCAGTGCTAGAGGAGAGAAGGGCGGCTACACCTTC. Its protein product is CSARGEKGGYTF.

This clonotype showed up many times. CDR3 residues: CASTLEFSVITDTQYF. The CDR3 DNA reads TGTGCCAGCACGTTAGAATTTAGCGTTATCACAGATACGCAGTATTTT. The chain combines TRBV6-1 with TRBJ2-3; tentatively, D is TRBD2 (5 bases). The CDR3 is made up of 16 amino acids. Germline values: CDR1 MNHNS, CDR2 SASEGT. With 7 bases removed from V and 2 bases from J, the gap between germline ends came to 19 bases.

This clonotype was seen a handful of times. The chain couples TRBV19 to TRBJ2-2, with a possible D match to TRBD1 (6 bases). The CDR3 loop spans 16 amino acids. The germline V gene has CDR1 LNHDA and CDR2 SQIVND (reference sequence). With 7 bases removed from V and 0 bases from J, the gap between germline ends came to 15 bases. The CDR3 reads CASTSAGTSNTGELFF. The DNA for the CDR3 is TGTGCCAGTACCTCAGCAGGGACATCGAACACCGGGGAGCTGTTTTTT.

The V gene is TRBV7-2, the J gene TRBJ1-2; 10 bases are shared with TRBD1. After removal of 5 bases from V and 6 bases from J, the junction contained 6 bases not matched to a gene. The length of the CDR3 is 14 residues. CDR1 and CDR2 from the germline V gene are SGHTA and FQGNSA. The chain's CDR3 is CASSTDRGLDGYTF. The CDR3 DNA sequence: TGTGCCAGCAGCACCGACAGGGGGCTGGATGGCTACACCTTC.

The chain has TRBV20-1 and TRBJ1-6, with TRBD1 as a possible D gene (5 bases). Trimming cost V 4 bases and J 2 bases, with 12 bases left between them. Per germline, CDR1 DFQATT and CDR2 SNEGSKA (reference sequence). The CDR3 extends over 15 amino acids. CDR3 in DNA: TGCAGTGCTACCCGGGGCAGCCCCTATAATTCACCCCTCCACTTT. It codes for CSATRGSPYNSPLHF.

The table lists this clonotype with many counts. V usage is TRBV6-5 and J usage is TRBJ2-3; D gene unclear. The CDR3 length is 13 residues. Between the trimmed V and J ends, which lost 5 bases and 8 bases, there was a span of 14 bases. Germline CDR1 MNHEY, CDR2 SVGAGI. The CDR3 bases are TGTGCCAGCAGTAATCCACGGTGGAGTACGCAGTATTTT. Translated, it gives CASSNPRWSTQYF.